The clone carrying this TCR beta chain was seen only a few times. What it binds is not known. The V end lost 5 bases, the J end lost 2 bases, and 16 bases lay between the germline ends. The CDR3 has 16 amino acids. Germline CDR1 and CDR2: SGHTA and FQGNSA. The data originate from a study of T-cell memory formation after mild COVID-19. In the study overall: Among the donors, TCR clusters were largely specific to each donor.

Broader study findings: The pre-infection memory compartment contained some responding clones, suggesting cross-reactive memory joined. CD4+ contracting clones were found mainly in CM and EM, and CD8+ ones in EMRA.

5'RACE with constant-segment primers yielded barcoded, UMI-tagged TCR alpha and TCR beta cDNA libraries. TCRdb re-called the 5' RACE reads through MiXCR, storing one row per CDR3 protein. Here the sample spans some 160,000 distinct CDR3 sequences, roughly 13% being singletons. The sequence was obtained from a man younger than 30 who had mild COVID-19 (a few samples of this study predate the infection). Cell type and time point are not known. The rearrangement uses TRBV7-2 and TRBJ1-5, with D perhaps TRBD1 (6 bases). Specimen: PBMCs or a T cell subset sorted from them (not recorded which). The CDR3 is CASSARGGEGNQPQHF. The CDR3 DNA reads as TGTGCCAGCAGCGCCAGGGGAGGGGAGGGCAATCAGCCCCAGCATTTT. Full variable domain (missing parts from reference TRBV7-2 and TRBJ1-5): GAGVSQSPSNKVTEKGKDVELRCDPISGHTALYWYRQSLGQGLEFLIYFQGNSAPDKSGLPSDRFSAERTGGSVSTLTIQRTQQEDSAVYLCASSARGGEGNQPQHFGDGTRLSIL.